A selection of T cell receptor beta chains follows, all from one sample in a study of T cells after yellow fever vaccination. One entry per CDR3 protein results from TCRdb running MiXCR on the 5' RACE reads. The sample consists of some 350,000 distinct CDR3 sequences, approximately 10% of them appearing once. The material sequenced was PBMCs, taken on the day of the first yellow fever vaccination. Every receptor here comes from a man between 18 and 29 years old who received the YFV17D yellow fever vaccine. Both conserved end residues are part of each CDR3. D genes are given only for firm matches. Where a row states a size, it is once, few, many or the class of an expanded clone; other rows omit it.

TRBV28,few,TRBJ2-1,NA,TGTGCCAGCAGCCCGCTAGGGGAGCCGGATGAGCAGTTCTTC,CASSPLGEPDEQFF
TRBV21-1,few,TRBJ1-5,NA,TGTGCCAGACCTAATCGCGGGTGCCACAATCAGCCCCAGCATTTT,CARPNRGCHNQPQHF
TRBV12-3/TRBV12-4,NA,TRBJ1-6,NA,TGTGCCAGCAGTCCCGGGAAGGGCGAACTCCACTTT,CASSPGKGELHF
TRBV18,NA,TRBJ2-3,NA,TGTGCCAGCTCACCGGGGCCGGGGGCAGATACGCAGTATTTT,CASSPGPGADTQYF
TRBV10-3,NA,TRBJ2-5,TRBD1,TGTGCCATCAGTAACCCACAGGGGGGCGAGACCCAGTACTTC,CAISNPQGGETQYF
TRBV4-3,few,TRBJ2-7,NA,TGCGCCAGCAGCCAAGACCACAGGCTGGGAGCCGAGCAGTACTTC,CASSQDHRLGAEQYF
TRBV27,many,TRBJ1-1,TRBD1,TGTGCCAGCAGTTCGAACAGGGGTGGTGAAGCTTTCTTT,CASSSNRGGEAFF
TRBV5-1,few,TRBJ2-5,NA,TGCGCCAGCAGCTCCGACCTCCGGGGGCCCGGGGAGACCCAGTACTTC,CASSSDLRGPGETQYF
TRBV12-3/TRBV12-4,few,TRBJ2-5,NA,TGTGCCAGCAGTTTGGTTCAGGGGGGGCGGGAGACCCAGTACTTC,CASSLVQGGRETQYF
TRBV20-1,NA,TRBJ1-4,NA,TGCAGTGCTAGCTCTAGGATTGAAAAACTGTTTTTT,CSASSRIEKLFF
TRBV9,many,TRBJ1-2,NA,TGTGCCAGCAGCGCTTCCGGGACCTCCGATAGCTACACCTTC,CASSASGTSDSYTF
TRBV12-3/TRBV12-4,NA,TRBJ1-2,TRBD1,TGTGCCAGCAGTTCCGACAGGGAATCGAGCTACACCTTC,CASSSDRESSYTF
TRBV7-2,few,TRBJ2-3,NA,TGTGCCAGCCGGACAGATTTCACAGATACGCAGTATTTT,CASRTDFTDTQYF
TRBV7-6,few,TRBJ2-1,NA,TGTGCCAGCAGCGAACCCGGGAGCTTAAGCTCCTACAATGAGCAGTTCTTC,CASSEPGSLSSYNEQFF
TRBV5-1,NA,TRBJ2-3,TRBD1,TGCGCCAGCAGCTACCGACAGGGGCTTTCGGGAGATACGCAGTATTTT,CASSYRQGLSGDTQYF
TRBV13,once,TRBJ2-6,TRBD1,TGTGCCATCAGCGATGACAGGGCCGGGGCCAACGTCCTGACTTTC,CAISDDRAGANVLTF
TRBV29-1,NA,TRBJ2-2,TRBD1,TGCAGCGTGAGCCGGGACAGGTGGAACACCGGGGAGCTGTTTTTT,CSVSRDRWNTGELFF
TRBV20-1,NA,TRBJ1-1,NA,TGCAGCGTACAACCCGGGGGACCCAGGAACACTGAAGCTTTCTTT,CSVQPGGPRNTEAFF
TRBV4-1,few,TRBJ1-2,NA,TGCGCCAGCAGCCAAGATCCGAGGGGTATCTATGGCTACACCTTC,CASSQDPRGIYGYTF
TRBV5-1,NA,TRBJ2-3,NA,TGCGCCAGCAGCTCGCAGACTGGCCCAGATACGCAGTATTTT,CASSSQTGPDTQYF
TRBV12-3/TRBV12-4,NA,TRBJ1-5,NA,TGTGCCAGCAGTTTAACCGGGATCCGGCCCCAGCATTTT,CASSLTGIRPQHF
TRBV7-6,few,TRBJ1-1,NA,TGTGCCAGCAGCTTATGGGGGGAAAGGAACACTGAAGCTTTCTTT,CASSLWGERNTEAFF
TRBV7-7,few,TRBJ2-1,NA,TGTGCCAGCAGCTTAGTACAGGGTTTCAATGAGCAGTTCTTC,CASSLVQGFNEQFF
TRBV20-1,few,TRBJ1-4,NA,TGCAGTGCTAGAGATCTCAGGGGCCTGGAGGAAAAACTGTTTTTT,CSARDLRGLEEKLFF
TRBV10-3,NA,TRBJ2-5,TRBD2,TGTGACGCCGGCTCTAGTCAGCGGGGGGGCGGAGAGACCCAGTACTTC,CDAGSSQRGGGETQYF
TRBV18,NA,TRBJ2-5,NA,TGTGCCAGCTCACCCGTAACTAGGCGGGAGACCCAGTACTTC,CASSPVTRRETQYF
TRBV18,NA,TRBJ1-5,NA,TGTGCCAGCTCACCATATGCGCCTCACTCTAAAAGCCAGCCCCAGCATTTT,CASSPYAPHSKSQPQHF
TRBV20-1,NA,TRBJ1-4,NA,TGCAGTGCCCCGGGGCAGGGCGAAAAACTGTTTTTT,CSAPGQGEKLFF
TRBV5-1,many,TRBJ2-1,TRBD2,TGCGCCAGCAGCCTAGGGACTAGCGGGGTCGATGAGCAGTTCTTC,CASSLGTSGVDEQFF
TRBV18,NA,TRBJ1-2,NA,TGTGCCAGCTCACCATTGGGTGTAGGCGGTGGCTACACCTTC,CASSPLGVGGGYTF
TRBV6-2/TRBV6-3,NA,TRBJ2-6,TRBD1,TGTGCCAGCAGTTCGGACAGGGCTGGGGCCAACGTCCTGACTTTC,CASSSDRAGANVLTF
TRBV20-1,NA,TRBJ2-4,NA,TGCAGTGCCCAGCGTCCGGGCAGGACAATTCTAGCCAAAAACATTCAGTACTTC,CSAQRPGRTILAKNIQYF
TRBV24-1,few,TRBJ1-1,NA,TGTGCCACCAGTGATTTGGGGGGCCCGAACACTGAAGCTTTCTTT,CATSDLGGPNTEAFF
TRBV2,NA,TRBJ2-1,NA,TGTGCGACGCGAGCACCCTCCTACAATGAGCAGTTCTTC,CATRAPSYNEQFF
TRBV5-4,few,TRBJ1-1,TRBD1,TGTGCCAGCAGCTCAGGGGGCGAACCTGCTGAAGCTTTCTTT,CASSSGGEPAEAFF
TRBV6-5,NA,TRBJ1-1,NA,TGTGCCAGCAGTTACCGGGGAGGTACGAACACTGAAGCTTTCTTT,CASSYRGGTNTEAFF
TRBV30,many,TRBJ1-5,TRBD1,TGTGCCTGGAGCAAAGGGACAGGGTCTTACAATCAGCCCCAGCATTTT,CAWSKGTGSYNQPQHF
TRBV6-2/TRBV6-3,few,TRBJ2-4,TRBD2,TGTGCCAGCAAGGGGGAGCCAGCGGGGGCCGCAATGGCCAAAAACATTCAGTACTTC,CASKGEPAGAAMAKNIQYF
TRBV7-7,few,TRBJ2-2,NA,TGTGCTAGCAGCCCTAGGAGTGCAGCGAACACCGGGGAGCTGTTTTTT,CASSPRSAANTGELFF
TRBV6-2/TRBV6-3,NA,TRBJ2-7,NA,TGTGCCAGCACCTTCTGGGGCGACTCCTACGAGCAGTACTTC,CASTFWGDSYEQYF
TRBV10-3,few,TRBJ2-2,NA,TGTGCCATCGGGGTCGGGGAGCTGTTTTTT,CAIGVGELFF
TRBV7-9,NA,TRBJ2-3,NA,TGTGCCAGCATCTCTCGGGACTCGCTCTCAAGAGATACGCAGTATTTT,CASISRDSLSRDTQYF
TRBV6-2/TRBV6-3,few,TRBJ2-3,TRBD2,TGTGCCAGCAGTTTTCTTATAGCGGGGGGTATAGATACGCAGTATTTT,CASSFLIAGGIDTQYF
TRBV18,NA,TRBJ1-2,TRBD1,TGTGCCAGCTCATACGGACAGGGTCGTGACTATGGCTACACCTTC,CASSYGQGRDYGYTF
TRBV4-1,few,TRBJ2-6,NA,TGCGCCAGCAGCCAAGATTTCATGCAGCGCTCTGGGGCCAACGTCCTGACTTTC,CASSQDFMQRSGANVLTF
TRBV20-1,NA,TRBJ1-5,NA,TGCAGTGCTAGAGTTCAGGGTTGGGGGGCCAATCAGCCCCAGCATTTT,CSARVQGWGANQPQHF
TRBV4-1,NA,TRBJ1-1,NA,TGCGCCAGCAGCCACGGGGGTGGCACTGAAGCTTTCTTT,CASSHGGGTEAFF
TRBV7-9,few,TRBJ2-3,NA,TGTGCCAGCAGCTTACGGGCAGGGGCCACAGATACGCAGTATTTT,CASSLRAGATDTQYF
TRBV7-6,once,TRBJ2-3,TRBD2,TGTGCCAGCAGCTTAGCGCCTAGCGGGGGGGTAGATACGCAGTATTTT,CASSLAPSGGVDTQYF
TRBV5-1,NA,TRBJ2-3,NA,TGCGCCAGCTATCAAGGGGACCCTAGCACAGATACGCAGTATTTT,CASYQGDPSTDTQYF
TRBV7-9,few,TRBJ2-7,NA,TGTGCCAGCGGCGACCCTCTAGGATACGAGCAGTACTTC,CASGDPLGYEQYF
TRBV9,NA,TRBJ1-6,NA,TGTGCCAGCAGCCCCACGGGGCAAAGCTCCTATAATTCACCCCTCCACTTT,CASSPTGQSSYNSPLHF